The subject of this entry is one T cell receptor (beta chain). A few counts support this clonotype. Its antigen target is currently unknown. No base quality information exists; no much larger clone differs at one position. TCRdb lists the instrument as Illumina NovaSeq 6000. TCRalpha and TCRbeta cDNA libraries were built by 5'RACE with constant-segment primers, adding sample barcodes and unique molecular identifiers. Trizol reagent was used to extract RNA from every sample. Amplification of the libraries took two PCR steps, and the second step added a second sample barcode plus Illumina TruSeq adapters. Sequencing of the libraries was done on an Illumina NovaSeq, producing 2 x 150 bp paired-end reads. The study's own analysis went as follows. With migec v1.2.7, reads were demultiplexed and then collapsed into UMI-guided consensus sequences. With mixcr v2.1.11, UMI consensuses were aligned to TRA and TRB V and J templates and assembled into clonotypes. Expanded or contracted clonotypes were those called significant by both edgeR and NoisET, with noise models trained on biological replicates. edgeR calls used a false discovery rate-adjusted p below 0.01 and a log2 fold-change threshold of 1. As an exploratory analysis of dynamics, PCA with hierarchical clustering was applied to max-normalized trajectories of the 1000 most abundant clonotypes. Separately sequenced CD4+ and CD8+ repertoires were used to assign a CD4 or CD8 phenotype to each responding clone. TCRdb passed the public sequencing reads through fastp at Q25 and MiXCR, retaining productive beta sequences. Rows with one shared CDR3 protein collapse into an entry with the most common genes and DNA. The V and J calls here are based on TCRdb, not the publication. This sample comprises about 340,000 distinct CDR3 sequences, around an eighth of them detected only once. The ten largest clones represent 20% to 25% of the sample.

The sample belongs to a study of T-cell memory formation after mild COVID-19 (dated by TCRdb to the early 2020s). In terms of the full investigation: Most TCR sequence clusters were specific to one of the two donors. In two donors, T-cell clones that expanded and contracted after mild COVID-19 were followed by sequencing TCRalpha and TCRbeta repertoires longitudinally. The cohort was made up of two young adult volunteers, one female and one male, who were previously healthy.

PBMCs were isolated by Ficoll-Paque density gradient centrifugation. Points the paper makes about the study in general: Some responding clones were detected in pre-infection memory, suggesting pre-existing cross-reactive memory T cells joined the SARS-CoV-2 response. Clones contracting from day 15 to 85 had balanced CD4/CD8 phenotypes, while a second wave expanding from day 15 to 37 was biased towards CD4+. Contracting CD4+ clones turned up mainly in the CM and EM memory subsets, whereas EMRA was where CD8+ clones were enriched. Whether the second-wave clones peaking on day 37 were SARS-CoV-2 specific was not confirmed. Only a couple of mild cases were covered in the study, and larger cohorts including severe cases with pre-infection samples were considered necessary.

The CDR3 spans 14 residues, from the cysteine through the phenylalanine. Only the CDR3 DNA is retained, 42 bases long and in frame from the first base. The germline V gene specifies MDHEN as CDR1 and SYDVKM as CDR2. From V the trimming removes 3 bases and from J it removes 5 bases, while the gene matches leave 5 bases of the junction unaccounted for. This TCR was sampled from a man younger than 35 who had mild COVID-19 (a few samples of this study predate the infection). The sample titles of this study are shuffled in the database, so cell type and time point are left out; the donor was told from shared clones. The chain is encoded by TRBV28 joined to TRBJ1-1, and 8 bases in between align with TRBD1. Sequenced input: PBMCs or a T cell subset sorted from them (not recorded which). CDR3 sequence: CASSFPDRGTEAFF. The DNA is TGTGCCAGCAGTTTCCCCGACAGGGGAACTGAAGCTTTCTTT.